The clone carrying this T cell receptor beta chain was seen ten or more times. Its target is not known. This specimen belongs to a study of early T cells in non-severe SARS-CoV-2 infection. Study results and caveats: VDJdb matching favored anti-spike CD8 responses, missing private and CD4 specificities.

The CDR3 runs 12 residues. Between the trimmed V and J ends, which lost 1 base and 4 bases, there was a span of 5 bases. The germline V gene has CDR1 LGHNA and CDR2 YNFKEQ. Unique molecular identifiers (one per individual cDNA molecule) were attached. TCRdb re-analysed the 5' RACE reads in MiXCR, keeping a single row per CDR3 protein. The repertoire holds about 20,000 distinct CDR3 sequences, with roughly 3.6% as singletons. The chain combines TRBV4-2 with TRBJ2-7; the D gene is possibly TRBD2 (5 bases). The sample consisted of whole blood. The clonotype was recovered from an adult who was a healthcare worker with PCR-confirmed SARS-CoV-2 infection or an uninfected control (not recorded which). CDR3 DNA: TGTGCCAGCAGCCAAGGAGGGTACGAGCAGTACTTC. Protein sequence: CASSQGGYEQYF.